This is a list of T cell receptor beta chains from one sample in a study of blood T cell repertoires in COVID-19. Here immunoSEQ multiplex PCR was the method, and the copy in TCRdb shows in-frame clones only, minus some. This table holds tens of thousands of clones, about four fifths found once. The sequenced sample was peripheral blood. The source of these receptors is a man between 45 and 60 years old with active COVID-19. The conserved cysteine and the conserved F or W are not part of the CDR3 here. The order of the fields is clone size, V gene, J gene, CDR3 protein. Size is stated for part of the rows, as once, few or many counts, or as a class when the clone is expanded.

NA	TRBV6-1	TRBJ1-5	ASSARDRSFYSNQPQH
NA	TRBV19	TRBJ2-7	ASSISRDGSYEQY
NA	TRBV20-1	TRBJ2-7	SASRSGGPAEQY
NA	TRBV11-2	TRBJ2-3	ASSPRLAGGGGTQY
NA	TRBV18	TRBJ1-5	ASSPRENSNQPQH
NA	TRBV19	TRBJ2-2	ASSLAGANTGELF
NA	TRBV4-3	TRBJ2-3	ASSQDIGTGPNIEY
NA	TRBV6-5	TRBJ1-5	ASRGSHGQPQH
NA	TRBV10-2	TRBJ2-6	ASIGQGSGANVLT
NA	TRBV4-1	TRBJ1-2	ASSQEGRGPSYT
NA	TRBV6-6	TRBJ2-1	ASSHGQKGYNEQF
NA	TRBV7-2	TRBJ2-6	ASGTLWARGANVLT
NA	TRBV7-3	TRBJ2-3	ASSRQGAHGTDTQY
NA	TRBV6-5	TRBJ2-7	ASSFHSGAGSGEQY
NA	TRBV6-5	TRBJ1-6	ASSYSWTGNSPLH
NA	TRBV3-1/TRBV3-2	TRBJ1-2	ASSPRQAQGYT
NA	TRBV10-2	TRBJ1-1	ASSDLGATEAF
few	TRBV30	TRBJ2-4	AWRRVLAKNIQY
NA	TRBV12-3/TRBV12-4	TRBJ1-2	ASSFGGYGYT
NA	TRBV6-2/TRBV6-3	TRBJ1-1	ASSRGNPSTEAF
NA	TRBV7-3	TRBJ2-3	ASSPLGQGAADTQY
NA	TRBV4-1	TRBJ1-4	ASRQTTLRLGRDTSGKLF
NA	TRBV24-1	TRBJ2-1	ATTPGGLAGGEQF
NA	TRBV7-9	TRBJ1-4	ASSPRTGDEKLF
NA	TRBV3-1/TRBV3-2	TRBJ1-6	ASSPEGSYNSPLH
NA	TRBV3-1/TRBV3-2	TRBJ2-7	ASSQVHNSYEQY
NA	TRBV2	TRBJ1-2	ASTPLSRFDGYT
NA	TRBV5-1	TRBJ2-7	ASSPGVAGEGEQY
few	TRBV7-9	TRBJ2-6	ASRPTGKRAGANVLT